This is a list of T cell receptor beta chains from one sample in a study of CD8 T cell repertoires and HIV-1 epitope variants. The antigens these receptors bind are not known. The repertoire was sequenced with immunoSEQ multiplex PCR; TCRdb's copy has only in-frame clones and lacks some. The sample includes fewer than 3,000 clones, roughly two thirds seen only once; the top ten take around 40%. The sequenced sample was cultured CD8+ T cells derived from PBMCs. These receptor sequences come from a male donor with HIV. CDR3s include the opening cysteine and the closing phenylalanine or tryptophan. A D gene is named only where the DNA matches it firmly. Clone size, where shown, is once, few, many, or a class for clones that have expanded.

TRBD1,TRBJ2-7,-,14,TRBV30,TGTGCCTGGAGTACCGGGACAGGGGCGAACGAGCAGTACTTC,CAWSTGTGANEQYF
-,TRBJ2-5,-,14,TRBV6-5,TGTGCCAGCAGTTACGCGTTATTCCAGGAGACCCAGTACTTC,CASSYALFQETQYF
-,TRBJ2-5,-,14,TRBV5-6,TGTGCCAGCAGCTTGGGAGAGGTAGAAGAGACCCAGTACTTC,CASSLGEVEETQYF
-,TRBJ2-7,few,15,TRBV19,TGTGCCAGTAGTATAGGTCAAATCAGGTCCTACGAGCAGTACTTC,CASSIGQIRSYEQYF
-,TRBJ1-1,large,13,TRBV28,TGTGCCAGCAGTTTATTGGGCTCGGGGGAAGCTTTCTTT,CASSLLGSGEAFF
-,TRBJ1-6,-,15,TRBV28,TGTGCCAGCAGCTTACGGGGGGCGGATAATTCACCCCTCCACTTT,CASSLRGADNSPLHF
-,TRBJ2-1,few,13,TRBV7-2,TGTGCCAGCAGCTTTGGGCCCTACAATGAGCAGTTCTTC,CASSFGPYNEQFF
TRBD1,TRBJ1-1,-,16,TRBV5-4,TGTGCCAGCAGCTCCCATCAGACAGGGATGAACACTGAAGCTTTCTTT,CASSSHQTGMNTEAFF
-,TRBJ1-2,-,14,TRBV28,TGTGCCAGCAGTTTGGCCTCGGACAGCCGTGGCTACACCTTC,CASSLASDSRGYTF
-,TRBJ2-7,-,16,TRBV4-2,TGTGCCAGCAGCCAAGACGCGGGCCCAACTTCCTACGAGCAGTACTTC,CASSQDAGPTSYEQYF
-,TRBJ2-1,few,15,TRBV9,TGTGCCAGCAGCTCAACAAACTGGGCGGGGAATGAGCAGTTCTTC,CASSSTNWAGNEQFF
TRBD2,TRBJ2-7,-,15,TRBV6-5,TGTGCCAGCAGTTATAGCGGGGGGACCCCTGGGGAGCAGTACTTC,CASSYSGGTPGEQYF
-,TRBJ2-7,-,16,TRBV4-3,TGCGCCAGCAGCCAAACCCGACAGGTCCCCTGGGACGAGCAGTACTTC,CASSQTRQVPWDEQYF
-,TRBJ1-4,-,15,TRBV7-8,TGTGCCAGCAGCCCTAAGGGGGGGGTAAATGAAAAACTGTTTTTT,CASSPKGGVNEKLFF
-,TRBJ1-1,-,14,TRBV7-2,TGTGCCAGCAGCTTAGGACACCCGAACACTGAAGCTTTCTTT,CASSLGHPNTEAFF
-,TRBJ2-1,-,13,TRBV2,TGTGCCAGTCGGTCCCTGGACTCACCCGAGCAGTTCTTC,CASRSLDSPEQFF
-,TRBJ1-2,-,13,TRBV6-5,TGTGCCAGCACCTCGAACGCGGGGTATGGCTACACCTTC,CASTSNAGYGYTF
TRBD2,TRBJ2-1,-,17,TRBV5-8,TGTGCCAGCAGCTCGGACGTCGCGGGAGATTCCTACAATGAGCAGTTCTTC,CASSSDVAGDSYNEQFF
TRBD1,TRBJ2-3,once,12,TRBV6-5,TGTGCCGTAGGACAGGGCACAGATACGCAGTATTTT,CAVGQGTDTQYF
-,TRBJ1-5,few,15,TRBV6-1,TGTGCCAGCAGCGTAGACACCGACAACTATCAGCCCCAGCATTTT,CASSVDTDNYQPQHF
TRBD2,TRBJ2-1,-,15,TRBV29-1,TGCAGCGTTGCAGCGGGAGAACTCACTTACAATGAGCAGTTCTTC,CSVAAGELTYNEQFF
-,TRBJ1-1,-,13,TRBV19,TGTGCCAGTAAAGCAGGGGTGAACACTGAAGCTTTCTTT,CASKAGVNTEAFF
-,TRBJ1-4,-,15,TRBV6-5,TGTGCCAGCACCCATCGGGGCGCGGCTAATGAAAAACTGTTTTTT,CASTHRGAANEKLFF
TRBD1,TRBJ2-7,-,15,TRBV28,TGTGCCAGCACTCCTGGGACAGTCGACTACTACGAGCAGTACTTC,CASTPGTVDYYEQYF
-,TRBJ2-1,-,14,TRBV11-2,TGTGCCAGCAGCTTCGAACTCCCCCACAATGAGCAGTTCTTC,CASSFELPHNEQFF
TRBD1,TRBJ2-1,-,11,TRBV30,TGTGCCTGGAGCAGCGGGACAGGGGATTTCTTC,CAWSSGTGDFF
-,TRBJ2-1,-,15,TRBV29-1,TGCAGCGTTGATCTTCGGGGGAGCTCCTACAATGAGCAGTTCTTC,CSVDLRGSSYNEQFF
-,TRBJ1-2,few,15,TRBV4-3,TGCGCCAGCAGCCAAGAGCTCGGATCTAACTATGGCTACACCTTC,CASSQELGSNYGYTF
-,TRBJ2-2,-,15,TRBV5-5,TGTGCCAGCAGCTTTGAGACCTCTTCCAAGGGGGAGCTGTTTTTT,CASSFETSSKGELFF
-,TRBJ1-2,-,14,TRBV19,TGTGCCAGTAGTATTCCCGGAGGGATCTATGGCTACACCTTC,CASSIPGGIYGYTF
-,TRBJ2-7,-,14,TRBV27,TGTGCCAGCAGTTTTTTAGACAGATTCGACGAGCAGTACTTC,CASSFLDRFDEQYF
-,TRBJ1-2,-,13,TRBV28,TGTGCCAGCAGTTTGGACCAGGGCAATGGCTACACCTTC,CASSLDQGNGYTF
TRBD2,TRBJ2-7,-,13,TRBV27,TGTGCCAGCAGTTTACGGGGGGGGTACGAGCAGTACTTC,CASSLRGGYEQYF
TRBD1,TRBJ2-7,once,16,TRBV6-1,TGTGCCAGCAGTGGATGGGACAGGGGCCTCCTCTACGAGCAGTACTTC,CASSGWDRGLLYEQYF
TRBD1,TRBJ2-7,few,15,TRBV2,TGTGCCAGCAGTGAGGCGTTCGGGACAGGGAACGAGCAGTACTTC,CASSEAFGTGNEQYF
TRBD1,TRBJ2-3,-,13,TRBV28,TGTGCCAGCAGTTTGACAGGGGCAGATACGCAGTATTTT,CASSLTGADTQYF
TRBD1,TRBJ1-2,-,15,TRBV28,TGTGCCAGCAGTCCCGCCGGACAGGGCCGCTATGGCTACACCTTC,CASSPAGQGRYGYTF
TRBD2,TRBJ2-1,-,17,TRBV10-3,TGTGCCATCAGTGAGTCGACGGCGGGGGGCTCCTACAATGAGCAGTTCTTC,CAISESTAGGSYNEQFF
-,TRBJ2-1,few,16,TRBV11-2,TGTGCCAGCAGCCCCAGGGGAGGGGGTCCCTACAATGAGCAGTTCTTC,CASSPRGGGPYNEQFF
-,TRBJ1-5,few,13,TRBV19,TGTGCCAGTAGTGTCGACGGCAATCAGCCCCAGCATTTT,CASSVDGNQPQHF
TRBD1,TRBJ2-1,-,14,TRBV6-5,TGTGCCAGCAGACGGGACAGGGATTTGAATGAGCAGTTCTTC,CASRRDRDLNEQFF
TRBD2,TRBJ2-6,-,21,TRBV28,TGTGCCAGCAGTCCAGAGACCTCTGCGGGAGGGTGGTTTAGTGGGGCCAACGTCCTGACTTTC,CASSPETSAGGWFSGANVLTF
-,TRBJ2-7,-,14,TRBV28,TGTGCCAGCAGTTTCCCAGGGGACCCCTACGAGCAGTACTTC,CASSFPGDPYEQYF
TRBD1,TRBJ2-3,few,15,TRBV13,TGTGCCAGCAGCTTAAGGGACAGGGCCACAGATACGCAGTATTTT,CASSLRDRATDTQYF
-,TRBJ1-2,-,15,TRBV6-1,TGTGCCAGCAGTGGATCCCGACAGGTTCTCTATGGCTACACCTTC,CASSGSRQVLYGYTF
TRBD1,TRBJ1-6,-,15,TRBV19,TGTGCCAGTAGTAGGACAGGGACCGATAATTCACCCCTCCACTTT,CASSRTGTDNSPLHF
-,TRBJ2-2,-,15,TRBV28,TGTGCCAGCAGTTCCATAGCGGATAACACCGGGGAGCTGTTTTTT,CASSSIADNTGELFF
TRBD2,TRBJ2-1,-,17,TRBV25-1,TGTGCCAGCAGTGATGAGCGGGAGGGCCAGAGGCGCAATGAGCAGTTCTTC,CASSDEREGQRRNEQFF
TRBD2,TRBJ2-7,-,16,TRBV19,TGTGCCAGTAGTATCGACTTAACTAGCGGGGTATACGAGCAGTACTTC,CASSIDLTSGVYEQYF
TRBD2,TRBJ2-5,-,12,TRBV11-1,TGTGCCAGCAGCCCTAGCGGGGAGACCCAGTACTTC,CASSPSGETQYF
-,TRBJ2-7,-,13,TRBV28,TGTGCCAGCAGTTCGACCGTGGCCTACGAGCAGTACTTC,CASSSTVAYEQYF
-,TRBJ2-7,few,14,TRBV19,TGTGCCAGTAGTATCTCGTCGGGGGCTTACGAGCAGTACTTC,CASSISSGAYEQYF
TRBD1,TRBJ2-7,-,16,TRBV5-1,TGCGCCAGCAGCTTGGGGATCGGGACAGGGGTCTACGAGCAGTACTTC,CASSLGIGTGVYEQYF
-,TRBJ2-1,-,12,TRBV19,TGTGCCAGCGGCCGGGGGTTAGATGAGCAGTTCTTC,CASGRGLDEQFF